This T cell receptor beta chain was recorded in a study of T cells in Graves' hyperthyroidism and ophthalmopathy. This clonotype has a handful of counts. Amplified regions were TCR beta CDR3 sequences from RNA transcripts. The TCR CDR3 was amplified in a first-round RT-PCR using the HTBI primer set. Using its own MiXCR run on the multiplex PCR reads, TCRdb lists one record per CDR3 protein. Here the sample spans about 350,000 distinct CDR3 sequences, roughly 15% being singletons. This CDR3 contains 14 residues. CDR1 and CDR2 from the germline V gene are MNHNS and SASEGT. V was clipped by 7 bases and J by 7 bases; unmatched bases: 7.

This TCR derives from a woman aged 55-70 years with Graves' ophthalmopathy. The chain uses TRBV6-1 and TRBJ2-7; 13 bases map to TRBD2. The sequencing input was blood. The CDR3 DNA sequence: TGTGCCAGCAATACGGGACTAGCGGGAAGGGAGCAGTACTTC. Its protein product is CASNTGLAGREQYF.